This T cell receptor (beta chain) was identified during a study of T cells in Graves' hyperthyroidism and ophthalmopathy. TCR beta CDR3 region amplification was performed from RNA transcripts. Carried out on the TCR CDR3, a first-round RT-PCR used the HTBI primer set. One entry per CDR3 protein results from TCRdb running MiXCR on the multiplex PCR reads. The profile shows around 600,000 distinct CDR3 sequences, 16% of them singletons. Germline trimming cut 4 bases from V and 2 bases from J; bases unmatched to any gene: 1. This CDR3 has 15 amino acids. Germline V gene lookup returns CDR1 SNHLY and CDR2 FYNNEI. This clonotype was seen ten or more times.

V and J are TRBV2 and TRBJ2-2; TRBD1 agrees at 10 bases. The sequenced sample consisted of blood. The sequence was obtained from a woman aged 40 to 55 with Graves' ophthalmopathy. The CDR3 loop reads CASSGQGANTGELFF. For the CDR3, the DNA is TGTGCCAGCAGTGGACAGGGGGCCAACACCGGGGAGCTGTTTTTT.